The source of this TCR beta chain is a study of CD8+CD57+ T cells in acquired aplastic anemia. Study-wide background: Sorted cells (CD4+ and CD8+) yielded DNA amounts that averaged approximately 3.1 ug.

Genomic DNA provided the template from which TCR beta VDJ and CDR3 profiles were obtained. TCRdb fed the reads into MiXCR, producing one record per CDR3 protein. The repertoire consists of around 430,000 distinct CDR3 sequences, with approximately 33% occurring once and the leading ten covering approximately 0.82%. The CDR3 sequence is 17 residues long. J lost 1 base, V lost 6 bases, and 8 bases had no gene match. Germline values: CDR1 MNHEY, CDR2 SVGEGT. General study findings and limits: Researchers reported that CD8+ Simpson's diversity was not significantly different in patients versus controls.

This clonotype was recorded a few times. Antigen: not known. The sequenced patients had an expansion of CD8+CD57+ cells seen by flow cytometry. No therapy was given to patients before blood sampling. The clonotype was recovered from a human donor with aplastic anemia. The genes are TRBV6-2 or TRBV6-3 and TRBJ1-5; 11 positions agree with TRBD1. What was sequenced was sorted CD4+, CD8+, or CD8+CD57+ T cells (not recorded which) from PBMCs. In DNA, the CDR3 is TGTGCCAGCAGCTGGCGGACAGGGGGCCTGAGCAATCAGCCCCAGCATTTT. This gives the protein CASSWRTGGLSNQPQHF.